This TCR beta chain appears in the sequencing data of a study of cytomegalovirus exposure and HLA in healthy donors. Study results and caveats: HLA restriction was apparent for most CMV-associated TCR beta chains in a later analysis. Later analysis identified several of the most significant clusters that appeared linked to common viral pathogens.

Points on this clone: No antigen is known for it.

The V end was cut by 1 base, the J end by 3 bases, with 10 bases between. The germline CDR1 and CDR2 sequences are SNHLY and FYNNEI. This CDR3 comprises 14 residues. The PCR contained 60 Vbeta and 13 Jbeta primers. Only in-frame clones appear in the TCRdb table, and some are missing; sequencing was by immunoSEQ multiplex PCR. This sample yields 100,000 or so clones, of which roughly 88% are seen a single time; around 1.2% belongs to the top ten. The receptor comes from a woman aged 18-30 years in good health and CMV-seronegative. Sample: PBMCs. The chain links TRBV2 to TRBJ2-7; D unclear. CDR3 loop: CASSEVGFGYEQYF. The CDR3 DNA reads as TGTGCCAGCAGTGAAGTGGGCTTTGGCTACGAGCAGTACTTC.